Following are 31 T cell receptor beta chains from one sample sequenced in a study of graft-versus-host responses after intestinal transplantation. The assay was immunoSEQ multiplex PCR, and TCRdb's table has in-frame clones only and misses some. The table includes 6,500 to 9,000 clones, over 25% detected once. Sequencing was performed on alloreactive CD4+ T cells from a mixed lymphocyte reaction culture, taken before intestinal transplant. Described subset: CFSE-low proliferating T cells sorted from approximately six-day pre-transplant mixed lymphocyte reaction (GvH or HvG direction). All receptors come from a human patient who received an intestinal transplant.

In DNA form, the CDR3 reads TGTGCCAGCTCAGCCCTTGGGACAGGAGGCACCATGAACACTGAAGCTTTCTTT. Protein: CASSALGTGGTMNTEAFF. V gene TRBV18 combines with J gene TRBJ1-1; TRBD1 agrees at 8 bases. CDR3 length equals 18 residues. The V gene end was trimmed by 5 bases and the J gene end by 0 bases; junction bases not matched to a gene: 14. Germline V gene sequence: CDR1 KGHSH, CDR2 LQKENI.

The CDR3 loop is CASSVGTEPYEQYF. The CDR3, as DNA: TGTGCCAGCAGCGTCGGGACAGAACCTTACGAGCAGTACTTC. This chain uses TRBV9 with TRBJ2-7; 7 bases line up with TRBD1. The germline CDR1 and CDR2 sequences are SGDLS and YYNGEE. The CDR3 is 14 residues long. The ends lost 2 bases at V and 4 bases at J; junction bases unmatched: 6.

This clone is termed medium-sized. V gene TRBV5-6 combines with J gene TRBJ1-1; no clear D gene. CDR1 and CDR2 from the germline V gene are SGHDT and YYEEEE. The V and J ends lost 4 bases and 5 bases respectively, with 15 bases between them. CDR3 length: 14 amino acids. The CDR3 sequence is CASSPGRRWTEAFF. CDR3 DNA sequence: TGTGCCAGCAGCCCCGGTAGGAGATGGACTGAAGCTTTCTTT.

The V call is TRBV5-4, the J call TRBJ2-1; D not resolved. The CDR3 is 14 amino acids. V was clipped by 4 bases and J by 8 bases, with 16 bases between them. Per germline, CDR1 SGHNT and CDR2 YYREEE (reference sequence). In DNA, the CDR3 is TGTGCCAGCAGCCAAGCGAAGAGATTCTATGAGCAGTTCTTC. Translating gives CASSQAKRFYEQFF.

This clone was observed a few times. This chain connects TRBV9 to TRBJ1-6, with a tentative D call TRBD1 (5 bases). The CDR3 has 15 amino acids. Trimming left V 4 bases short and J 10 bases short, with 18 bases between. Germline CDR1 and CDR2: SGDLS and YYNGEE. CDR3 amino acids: CASSQEIGGRSPLHF. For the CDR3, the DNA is TGTGCCAGCAGCCAAGAGATCGGGGGACGATCACCCCTCCACTTT.

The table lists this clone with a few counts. CDR3 nucleotides: TGTGCCAGCAGCTTAGAGGGTAGGGTGAGGGTCCGGAATGAGCAGTTCTTC. Protein sequence: CASSLEGRVRVRNEQFF. The V gene is TRBV11-2, the J gene TRBJ2-1; D may be TRBD2 (5 bases). The CDR3 is 17 amino acids. V shed 0 bases and J shed 7 bases, with 19 bases lying between them. Germline values: CDR1 SGHAT, CDR2 FQNNGV.

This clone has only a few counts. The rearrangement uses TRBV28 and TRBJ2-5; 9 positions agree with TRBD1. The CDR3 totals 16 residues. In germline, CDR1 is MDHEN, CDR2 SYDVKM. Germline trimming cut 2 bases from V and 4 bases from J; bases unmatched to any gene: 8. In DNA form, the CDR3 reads TGTGCCAGCAGTTTAGGGGTACAGGGGGCCTTAGAGACCCAGTACTTC. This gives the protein CASSLGVQGALETQYF.

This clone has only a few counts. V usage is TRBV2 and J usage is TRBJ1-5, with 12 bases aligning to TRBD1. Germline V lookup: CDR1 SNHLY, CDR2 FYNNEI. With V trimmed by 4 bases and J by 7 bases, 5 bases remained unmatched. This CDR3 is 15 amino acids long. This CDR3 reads CASSGGTGGAQPQHF. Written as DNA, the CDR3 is TGTGCCAGCAGTGGGGGGACAGGGGGCGCGCAGCCCCAGCATTTT.

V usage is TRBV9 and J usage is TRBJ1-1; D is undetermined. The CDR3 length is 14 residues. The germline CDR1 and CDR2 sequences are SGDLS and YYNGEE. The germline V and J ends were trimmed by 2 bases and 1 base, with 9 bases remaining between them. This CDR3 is CASSVNPGNTEAFF. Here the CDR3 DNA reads TGTGCCAGCAGCGTTAATCCGGGGAACACTGAAGCTTTCTTT.

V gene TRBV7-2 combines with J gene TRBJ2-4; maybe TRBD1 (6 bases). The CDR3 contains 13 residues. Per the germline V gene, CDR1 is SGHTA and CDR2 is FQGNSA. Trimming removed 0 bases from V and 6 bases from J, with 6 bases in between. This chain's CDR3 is CASSLAGGNIQYF. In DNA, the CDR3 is TGTGCCAGCAGCTTAGCAGGGGGAAACATTCAGTACTTC.

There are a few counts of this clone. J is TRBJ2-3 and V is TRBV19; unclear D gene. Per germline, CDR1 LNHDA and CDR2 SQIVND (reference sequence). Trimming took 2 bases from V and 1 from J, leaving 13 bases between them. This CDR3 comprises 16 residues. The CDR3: CASSIHRLGGTDTQYF. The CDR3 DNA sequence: TGTGCCAGTAGTATACATCGCCTAGGTGGCACAGATACGCAGTATTTT.

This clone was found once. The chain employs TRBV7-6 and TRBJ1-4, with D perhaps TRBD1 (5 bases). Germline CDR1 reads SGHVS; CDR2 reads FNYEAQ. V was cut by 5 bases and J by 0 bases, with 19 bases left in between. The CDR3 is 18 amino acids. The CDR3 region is CASSPLLEGLATNEKLFF. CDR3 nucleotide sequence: TGTGCCAGCAGCCCCTTGCTGGAGGGGCTCGCAACTAATGAAAAACTGTTTTTT.

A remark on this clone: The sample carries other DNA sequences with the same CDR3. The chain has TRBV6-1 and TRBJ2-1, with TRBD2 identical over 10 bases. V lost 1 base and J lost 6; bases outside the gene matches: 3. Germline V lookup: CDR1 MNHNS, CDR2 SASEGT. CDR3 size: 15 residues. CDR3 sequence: CASSEGTSGSNEQFF. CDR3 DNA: TGTGCCAGCAGTGAAGGGACTAGCGGCAGCAATGAGCAGTTCTTC.

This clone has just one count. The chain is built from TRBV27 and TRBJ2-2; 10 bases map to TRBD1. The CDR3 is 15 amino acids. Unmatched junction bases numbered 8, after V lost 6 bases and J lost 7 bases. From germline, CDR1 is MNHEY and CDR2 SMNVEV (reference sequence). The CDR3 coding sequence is TGTGCCAGCAGCCAGAGACAGGGGGCTGTCGGGGAGCTGTTTTTT. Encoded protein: CASSQRQGAVGELFF.

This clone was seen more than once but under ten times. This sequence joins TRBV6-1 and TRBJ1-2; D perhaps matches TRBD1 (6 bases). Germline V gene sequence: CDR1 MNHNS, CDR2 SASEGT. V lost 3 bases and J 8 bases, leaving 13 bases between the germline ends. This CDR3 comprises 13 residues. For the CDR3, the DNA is TGTGCCAGCAGTGACAGGGGTTTCCGGGGCTACACCTTC. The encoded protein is CASSDRGFRGYTF.

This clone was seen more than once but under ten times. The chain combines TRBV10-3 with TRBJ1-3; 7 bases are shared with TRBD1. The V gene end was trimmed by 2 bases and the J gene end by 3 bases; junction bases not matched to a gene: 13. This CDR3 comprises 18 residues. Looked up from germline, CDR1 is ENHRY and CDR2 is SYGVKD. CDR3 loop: CAISETRPTGLVGNTIYF. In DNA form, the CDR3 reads TGTGCCATCAGTGAGACTAGGCCGACAGGGTTAGTTGGAAACACCATATATTTT.

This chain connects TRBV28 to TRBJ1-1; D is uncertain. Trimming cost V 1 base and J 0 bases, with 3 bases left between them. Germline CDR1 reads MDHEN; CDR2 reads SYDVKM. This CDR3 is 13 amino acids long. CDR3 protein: CASSLFMNTEAFF. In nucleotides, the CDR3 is TGTGCCAGCAGTTTATTTATGAACACTGAAGCTTTCTTT.

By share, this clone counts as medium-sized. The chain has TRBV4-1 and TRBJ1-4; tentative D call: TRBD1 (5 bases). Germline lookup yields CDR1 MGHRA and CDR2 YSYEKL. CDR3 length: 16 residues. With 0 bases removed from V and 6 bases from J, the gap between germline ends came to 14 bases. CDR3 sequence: CASSQESGGADEKLFF. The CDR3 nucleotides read TGCGCCAGCAGCCAAGAATCGGGCGGGGCAGATGAAAAACTGTTTTTT.

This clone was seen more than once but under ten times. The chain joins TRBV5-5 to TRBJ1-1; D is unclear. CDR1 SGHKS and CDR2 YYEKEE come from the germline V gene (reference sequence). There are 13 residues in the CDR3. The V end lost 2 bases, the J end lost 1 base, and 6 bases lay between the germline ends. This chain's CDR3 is CASSLEPNTEAFF. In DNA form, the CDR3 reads TGTGCCAGCAGCTTAGAGCCGAACACTGAAGCTTTCTTT. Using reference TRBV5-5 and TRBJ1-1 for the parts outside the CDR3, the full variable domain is DAGVTQSPTHLIKTRGQQVTLRCSPISGHKSVSWYQQVLGQGPQFIFQYYEKEERGRGNFPDRFSARQFPNYSSELNVNALLLGDSALYLCASSLEPNTEAFFGQGTRLTVV.

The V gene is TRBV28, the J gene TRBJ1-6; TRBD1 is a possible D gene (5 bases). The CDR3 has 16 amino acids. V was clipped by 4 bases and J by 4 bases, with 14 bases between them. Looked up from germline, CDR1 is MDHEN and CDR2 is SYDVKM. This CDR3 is CASSYKGLIYNSPLHF. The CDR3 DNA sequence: TGTGCCAGCAGTTATAAGGGGTTGATATATAATTCACCCCTCCACTTT.

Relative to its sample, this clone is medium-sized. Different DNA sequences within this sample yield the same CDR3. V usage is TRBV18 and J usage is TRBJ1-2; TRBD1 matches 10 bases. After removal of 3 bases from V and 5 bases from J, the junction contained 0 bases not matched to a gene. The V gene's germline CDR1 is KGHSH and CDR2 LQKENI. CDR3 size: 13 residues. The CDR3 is CASSPGQGYGYTF. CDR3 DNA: TGTGCCAGCTCACCGGGACAGGGGTATGGCTACACCTTC.

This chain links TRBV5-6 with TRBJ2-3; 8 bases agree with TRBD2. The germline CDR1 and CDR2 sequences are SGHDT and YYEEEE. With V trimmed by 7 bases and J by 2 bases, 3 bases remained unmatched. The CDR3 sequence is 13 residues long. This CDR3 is CASATSDTDTQYF. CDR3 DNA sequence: TGTGCCAGCGCGACTAGCGACACAGATACGCAGTATTTT.

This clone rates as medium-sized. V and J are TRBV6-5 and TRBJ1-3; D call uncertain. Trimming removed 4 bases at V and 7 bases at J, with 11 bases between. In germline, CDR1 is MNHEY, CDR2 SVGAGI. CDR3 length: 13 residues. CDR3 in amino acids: CASSSGLTNTIYF. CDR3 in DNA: TGTGCCAGCAGTTCCGGACTTACGAACACCATATATTTT.

CDR3 region: CSATGQEKWYF. The DNA for the CDR3 is TGCAGTGCTACGGGACAGGAAAAATGGTACTTC. This rearrangement joins TRBV20-1 to TRBJ2-7; 8 nucleotides agree with TRBD1. The V gene end was trimmed by 4 bases and the J gene end by 12 bases; junction bases not matched to a gene: 8. This CDR3 region has 11 residues. The germline CDR1 and CDR2 sequences are DFQATT and SNEGSKA (reference sequence).

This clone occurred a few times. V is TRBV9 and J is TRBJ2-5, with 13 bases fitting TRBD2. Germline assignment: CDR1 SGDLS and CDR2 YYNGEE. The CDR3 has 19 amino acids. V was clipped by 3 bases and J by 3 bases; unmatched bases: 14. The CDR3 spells CASSERAASGLAGKETQYF. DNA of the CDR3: TGTGCCAGCAGCGAGAGAGCAGCCTCGGGACTAGCGGGGAAAGAGACCCAGTACTTC.

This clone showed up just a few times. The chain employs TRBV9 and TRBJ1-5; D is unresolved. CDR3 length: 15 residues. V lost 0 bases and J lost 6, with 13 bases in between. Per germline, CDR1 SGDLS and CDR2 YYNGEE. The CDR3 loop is CASSVGPGLSQPQHF. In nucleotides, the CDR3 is TGTGCCAGCAGCGTAGGTCCGGGGTTGTCTCAGCCCCAGCATTTT.

This chain's CDR3 is CGIQYKITQSRANVLTF. The CDR3 coding sequence is TGTGGCATACAATACAAGATAACACAAAGTCGGGCCAACGTCCTGACTTTC. The V call is TRBV8-2, the J call TRBJ2-6; the table gives TRBD1 as D, unverified against the DNA. TRBV8-2 is classified as a pseudogene. There are 17 residues in the CDR3.

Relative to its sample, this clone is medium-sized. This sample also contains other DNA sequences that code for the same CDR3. CDR3 sequence: CASSPPGDTQYF. The CDR3 DNA sequence: TGTGCCAGCAGCCCCCCAGGGGATACGCAGTATTTT. The chain recombines TRBV7-3 with TRBJ2-3; a possible D gene is TRBD1 (5 bases). The CDR3 runs 12 residues. The V and J ends lost 5 bases and 6 bases respectively, with 9 bases between them. Germline CDR1 reads SGHTA; CDR2 reads FQGTGA. The whole variable domain, remainder taken from reference TRBV7-3 and TRBJ2-3, is GAGVSQTPSNKVTEKGKYVELRCDPISGHTALYWYRQSLGQGPEFLIYFQGTGAADDSGLPNDRFFAVRPEGSVSTLKIQRTERGDSAVYLCASSPPGDTQYFGPGTRLTVL.

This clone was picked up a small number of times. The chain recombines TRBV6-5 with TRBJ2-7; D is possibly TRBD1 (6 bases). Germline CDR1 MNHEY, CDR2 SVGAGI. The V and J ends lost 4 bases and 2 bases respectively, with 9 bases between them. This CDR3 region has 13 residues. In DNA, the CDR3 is TGTGCCAGCAGTTTACAGGGTCCCTACGAGCAGTACTTC. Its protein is CASSLQGPYEQYF.

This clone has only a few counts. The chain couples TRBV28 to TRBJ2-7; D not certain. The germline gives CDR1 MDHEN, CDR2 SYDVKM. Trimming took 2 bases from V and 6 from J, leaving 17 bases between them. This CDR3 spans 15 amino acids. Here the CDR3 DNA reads TGTGCCAGCAGTTTAGCAAGGCAGCCCCCGGGCGAGCAGTACTTC. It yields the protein CASSLARQPPGEQYF.

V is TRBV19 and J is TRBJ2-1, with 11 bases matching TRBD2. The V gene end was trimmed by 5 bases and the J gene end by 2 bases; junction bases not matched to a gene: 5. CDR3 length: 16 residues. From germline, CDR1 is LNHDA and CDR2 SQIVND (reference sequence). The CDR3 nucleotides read TGTGCCAGTAGTCGACCTAGCGGGAGGACCTACAATGAGCAGTTCTTC. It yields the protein CASSRPSGRTYNEQFF.